The next 6 T cell receptor beta chains were all read from a single sample in a study of cytomegalovirus exposure and HLA in healthy donors. 13 Jbeta primers and 60 Vbeta primers were used for the PCR. Some clones are missing from TCRdb's copy, which holds only in-frame ones; the method was immunoSEQ multiplex PCR. The profile covers 180,000 or so clones, with roughly 80% appearing a single time and around 8% taken by the ten largest. Material for sequencing was PBMCs. The receptors shown here come from a woman aged 35 to 49 in good health and CMV-seropositive.

This chain uses TRBV28 with TRBJ1-5, with D unclear. The V gene's germline CDR1 is MDHEN and CDR2 SYDVKM. Trimming stripped 7 bases from V and 6 bases from J, with 16 bases between. The CDR3 length is 14 residues. This chain's CDR3 is CASKEGRVSQPQHF. CDR3 in DNA: TGTGCCAGCAAAGAGGGTAGAGTGTCTCAGCCCCAGCATTTT.

The rearrangement links TRBV5-6 to TRBJ1-5; the D is unclear. CDR1 is SGHDT, CDR2 YYEEEE, per germline. The V end was cut by 2 bases, the J end by 2 bases, with 17 bases between. This CDR3 comprises 17 residues. The CDR3 region is CASSFWARESRNQPQHF. The CDR3 DNA is TGTGCCAGCAGCTTCTGGGCCCGCGAGTCTCGCAATCAGCCCCAGCATTTT.

The chain joins TRBV19 to TRBJ2-2; 10 nucleotides line up with TRBD1. CDR3 length: 13 amino acids. V was clipped by 10 bases and J by 4 bases; unmatched bases: 3. The germline gives CDR1 LNHDA, CDR2 SQIVND (reference sequence). CDR3 coding DNA: TGTGCCACCAGGGACAGGGGCACCGGGGAGCTGTTTTTT. This gives the protein CATRDRGTGELFF. Based on the CDR3 plus reference TRBV19 and TRBJ2-2, the full variable domain is DGGITQSPKYLFRKEGQNVTLSCEQNLNHDAMYWYRQDPGQGLRLIYYSQIVNDFQKGDIAEGYSVSREKKESFPLTVTSAQKNPTAFYLCATRDRGTGELFFGEGSRLTVL.

The V call is TRBV11-2, the J call TRBJ2-7, with 7 nucleotides matching TRBD1. The V gene's germline CDR1 is SGHAT and CDR2 FQNNGV. V shed 5 bases, J shed 6 bases, and the junction held 4 bases outside the gene matches. The CDR3 sequence is 12 residues long. The CDR3 DNA sequence: TGTGCCAGCAGCAAAAGACAGGGCGAGCAGTACTTC. It encodes CASSKRQGEQYF.

The chain combines TRBV5-1 with TRBJ1-2; 7 bases fit TRBD1. The CDR3 has 15 amino acids. V was pared by 0 bases and J by 5 bases, with 7 bases of the junction left unmatched. The germline CDR1 and CDR2 sequences are SGHRS and YFSETQ. The CDR3 bases are TGCGCCAGCAGCTTGGAGCCGGGGACAGATTATGGCTACACCTTC. Translating it yields CASSLEPGTDYGYTF.

Written as DNA, the CDR3 is TGTGCCATCAAAAAGAGAGGGAGCGGCACCCACAATGAGCAGTTCTTC. Amino acids: CAIKKRGSGTHNEQFF. J is TRBJ2-1 and V is TRBV5-4; a weak D match, TRBD2 (5 bases). Trimming stripped 9 bases from V and 5 bases from J, with 24 bases between. In germline, CDR1 is SGHNT, CDR2 YYREEE (reference sequence). This CDR3 is 16 amino acids long.